This T cell receptor beta chain was identified during a study of cytomegalovirus exposure and HLA in healthy donors. Points from the study as a whole: The study found most TCR sequences rare, yet found some public TCRs in many donors. Reportedly, TCR beta sequences accurately predicted HLA-A and HLA-B alleles in most subjects. In vitro experiments confirmed that three CMV-associated chains were specific for CMV antigens.

The PCR contained 60 Vbeta and 13 Jbeta primers. TCRdb keeps only in-frame clones here, not all; method: immunoSEQ multiplex PCR. The clone table shows more than 95,000 clones, with the ten largest holding approximately 2.6%. Details on this clone: Its antigen is as yet unknown.

The length of the CDR3 is 13 residues. Germline V gene sequence: CDR1 MGHDK, CDR2 SYGVNS. The V gene lost 8 bases and the J gene lost 4 bases, with 14 bases spanning the gap. Sequencing was carried out using PBMCs. The chain joins TRBV25-1 to TRBJ2-5, with D tentatively TRBD2 (5 bases). The sequence was obtained from a man aged 25 to 40 in good health and CMV-seronegative. The CDR3 region has the DNA TGTGCCAGCCGAGGGCTCCCCGGAGAGACCCAGTACTTC. It codes for CASRGLPGETQYF.